The rows below give T cell receptor beta chains drawn from one sample of a study of shared clonotypes between healthy human individuals. This table comes from immunoSEQ multiplex PCR, and its TCRdb copy is limited to in-frame clones, with some not included. The data show fewer than 1 million clones, just over 95% seen once. The specimen sequenced was naive CD8+ T cells sorted from blood. These receptor sequences come from a man aged 25-45 years in good health. CDR3s include the opening cysteine and the closing phenylalanine or tryptophan. The D gene is left open where the match is weak. Rows give clone size only sometimes, using once, few, many, or a class for an expanded clone.

CDR3: CASSLWTTSYNEQFF; DNA: TGTGCCAGCAGCTTATGGACAACCTCCTACAATGAGCAGTTCTTC; V: TRBV7-9; length: 15; size: .; J: TRBJ2-1; D: .
CDR3: CASSLFRGQIDEQYF; DNA: TGTGCCAGCAGTTTATTCAGGGGGCAAATAGACGAGCAGTACTTC; V: TRBV28; length: 15; size: .; J: TRBJ2-7; D: TRBD1
CDR3: CASSLPPLVPETQYF; DNA: TGTGCCAGCAGCCTCCCCCCACTAGTCCCAGAGACCCAGTACTTC; V: TRBV11-2; length: 15; size: .; J: TRBJ2-5; D: .
CDR3: CASVQGSYGYTF; DNA: TGTGCCAGCGTCCAGGGCAGCTATGGCTACACCTTC; V: TRBV9; length: 12; size: .; J: TRBJ1-2; D: .
CDR3: CASSLASFYNEQFF; DNA: TGTGCCAGCAGCTTGGCTAGCTTTTACAATGAGCAGTTCTTC; V: TRBV7-6; length: 14; size: .; J: TRBJ2-1; D: .
CDR3: CASSPLRTSSGNTIYF; DNA: TGTGCCAGCAGCCCCCTCCGGACAAGCTCTGGAAACACCATATATTTT; V: TRBV7-9; length: 16; size: once; J: TRBJ1-3; D: .
CDR3: CSALTGAYEQYF; DNA: TGCAGCGCCCTGACAGGGGCCTACGAGCAGTACTTC; V: TRBV29-1; length: 12; size: .; J: TRBJ2-7; D: TRBD1
CDR3: CASSVVKREGEQFF; DNA: TGTGCCAGCAGCGTAGTCAAGCGGGAGGGTGAGCAGTTCTTC; V: TRBV9; length: 14; size: .; J: TRBJ2-1; D: TRBD2
CDR3: CASALTGTTGELFF; DNA: TGTGCCAGCGCACTGACAGGGACCACCGGGGAGCTGTTTTTT; V: TRBV6-4; length: 14; size: .; J: TRBJ2-2; D: TRBD1
CDR3: CASSIRAGQPQHF; DNA: TGTGCCAGTAGTATCAGGGCTGGTCAGCCCCAGCATTTT; V: TRBV19; length: 13; size: .; J: TRBJ1-5; D: .
CDR3: CSVDVTGGNYEQYF; DNA: TGCAGCGTTGATGTTACAGGGGGCAACTACGAGCAGTACTTC; V: TRBV29-1; length: 14; size: .; J: TRBJ2-7; D: TRBD1
CDR3: CASSYMGDRMNNEQFF; DNA: TGTGCCAGCAGTTACATGGGGGACAGGATGAACAATGAGCAGTTCTTC; V: TRBV6-5; length: 16; size: .; J: TRBJ2-1; D: TRBD1
CDR3: CASSFQGPEAFF; DNA: TGTGCCAGCAGCTTCCAGGGACCAGAAGCTTTCTTT; V: TRBV7-9; length: 12; size: .; J: TRBJ1-1; D: .
CDR3: CASVRLGGTGGPLEGYTF; DNA: TGTGCCAGCGTCCGCTTGGGCGGGACAGGGGGCCCACTTGAGGGCTACACCTTC; V: TRBV7-9; length: 18; size: .; J: TRBJ1-2; D: TRBD1
CDR3: CASSSTGRGYTF; DNA: TGTGCCAGCAGTTCTACAGGGAGGGGCTACACCTTC; V: TRBV27; length: 12; size: once; J: TRBJ1-2; D: .
CDR3: CASSETGELFF; DNA: TGTGCCAGCAGCGAGACCGGGGAGCTGTTTTTT; V: TRBV9; length: 11; size: .; J: TRBJ2-2; D: .
CDR3: CASSLRSEAFF; DNA: TGTGCCAGCAGCTTGAGGTCGGAAGCTTTCTTT; V: TRBV5-4; length: 11; size: .; J: TRBJ1-1; D: .
CDR3: CASSSDSGELFF; DNA: TGTGCCAGCAGTTCCGACAGCGGGGAGCTGTTTTTT; V: TRBV7-3; length: 12; size: .; J: TRBJ2-2; D: .
CDR3: CASSFSIANTGELFF; DNA: TGTGCCAGCAGTTTCTCGATAGCGAACACCGGGGAGCTGTTTTTT; V: TRBV28; length: 15; size: .; J: TRBJ2-2; D: .
CDR3: CASSPNAYEQYF; DNA: TGTGCCAGCAGCCCTAACGCCTACGAGCAGTACTTC; V: TRBV5-4; length: 12; size: .; J: TRBJ2-7; D: .
CDR3: CASSGTGDTQYF; DNA: TGCGCCAGCAGCGGCACGGGTGATACGCAGTATTTT; V: TRBV5-1; length: 12; size: .; J: TRBJ2-3; D: .
CDR3: CASSVPIAGAQETQYF; DNA: TGTGCCAGCAGCGTACCCATAGCGGGGGCCCAAGAGACCCAGTACTTC; V: TRBV9; length: 16; size: .; J: TRBJ2-5; D: TRBD2
CDR3: CASSLSWDRVVNEQFF; DNA: TGTGCCAGCAGTTTATCCTGGGACAGGGTGGTGAATGAGCAGTTCTTC; V: TRBV27; length: 16; size: .; J: TRBJ2-1; D: TRBD1
CDR3: CASSLGSEGEQFF; DNA: TGTGCCAGCAGCTTGGGGTCCGAGGGTGAGCAGTTCTTC; V: TRBV5-6; length: 13; size: .; J: TRBJ2-1; D: .
CDR3: CASPAATAETQYF; DNA: TGTGCCAGCCCGGCGGCGACCGCGGAGACCCAGTACTTC; V: TRBV2; length: 13; size: .; J: TRBJ2-5; D: .
CDR3: CASSRGLAGVNEQFF; DNA: TGTGCCAGCAGCCGAGGGCTAGCGGGAGTCAATGAGCAGTTCTTC; V: TRBV7-8; length: 15; size: .; J: TRBJ2-1; D: TRBD2
CDR3: CASSADQPQHF; DNA: TGTGCCAGCAGTGCGGATCAGCCCCAGCATTTT; V: TRBV6-1; length: 11; size: once; J: TRBJ1-5; D: .
CDR3: CASITGGGADTQYF; DNA: TGTGCCAGCATAACGGGAGGAGGCGCAGATACGCAGTATTTT; V: TRBV2; length: 14; size: .; J: TRBJ2-3; D: TRBD2
CDR3: CASSQDLWQFF; DNA: TGCGCCAGCAGCCAAGATTTATGGCAGTTCTTC; V: TRBV4-1; length: 11; size: .; J: TRBJ2-1; D: .
CDR3: CSVEWASGPNTDTQYF; DNA: TGCAGCGTTGAATGGGCTAGCGGGCCCAACACAGATACGCAGTATTTT; V: TRBV29-1; length: 16; size: .; J: TRBJ2-3; D: TRBD2
CDR3: CASSVFTKPPQETQYF; DNA: TGTGCCAGCAGCGTGTTTACTAAACCCCCCCAAGAGACCCAGTACTTC; V: TRBV7-6; length: 16; size: once; J: TRBJ2-5; D: .
CDR3: CASSIREGQPQHF; DNA: TGTGCCAGCAGTATTCGAGAAGGACAGCCCCAGCATTTT; V: TRBV27; length: 13; size: .; J: TRBJ1-5; D: .
CDR3: CASSMLSYEQYF; DNA: TGTGCCAGCAGTATGCTTTCCTACGAGCAGTACTTC; V: TRBV28; length: 12; size: .; J: TRBJ2-7; D: .
CDR3: CASNGRDLYNEQFF; DNA: TGCGCCAGCAACGGGAGGGATTTGTACAATGAGCAGTTCTTC; V: TRBV5-1; length: 14; size: .; J: TRBJ2-1; D: TRBD2
CDR3: CASSQRLAGAHGDEQFF; DNA: TGTGCCAGCAGCCAAAGACTAGCGGGAGCCCACGGGGATGAGCAGTTCTTC; V: TRBV5-5; length: 17; size: .; J: TRBJ2-1; D: TRBD2
CDR3: CASSLIGDTAYEQYF; DNA: TGTGCCAGCAGTTTAATCGGGGACACCGCCTACGAGCAGTACTTC; V: TRBV27; length: 15; size: .; J: TRBJ2-7; D: .
CDR3: CASSPQGGGGPYNEQFF; DNA: TGTGCCAGCAGCCCCCAAGGTGGCGGTGGGCCTTACAATGAGCAGTTCTTC; V: TRBV9; length: 17; size: .; J: TRBJ2-1; D: .
CDR3: CASSLGGGEQFF; DNA: TGTGCCAGCAGCTTAGGCGGGGGTGAGCAGTTCTTC; V: TRBV7-9; length: 12; size: .; J: TRBJ2-1; D: TRBD2
CDR3: CASSLGLAGSYNEQFF; DNA: TGTGCCAGCAGCTTAGGACTAGCGGGGTCCTACAATGAGCAGTTCTTC; V: TRBV27; length: 16; size: .; J: TRBJ2-1; D: TRBD2